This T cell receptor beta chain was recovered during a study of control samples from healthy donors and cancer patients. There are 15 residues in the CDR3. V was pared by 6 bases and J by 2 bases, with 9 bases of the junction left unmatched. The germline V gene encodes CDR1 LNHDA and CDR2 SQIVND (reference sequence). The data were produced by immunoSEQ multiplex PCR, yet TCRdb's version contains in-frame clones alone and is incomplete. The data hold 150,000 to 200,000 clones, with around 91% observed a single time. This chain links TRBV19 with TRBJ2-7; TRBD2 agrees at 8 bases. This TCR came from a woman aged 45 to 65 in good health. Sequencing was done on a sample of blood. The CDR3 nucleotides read TGTGCCAGTAGCCAAGCTCCGGGGGGGCCCTACGAGCAGTACTTC. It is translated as CASSQAPGGPYEQYF.